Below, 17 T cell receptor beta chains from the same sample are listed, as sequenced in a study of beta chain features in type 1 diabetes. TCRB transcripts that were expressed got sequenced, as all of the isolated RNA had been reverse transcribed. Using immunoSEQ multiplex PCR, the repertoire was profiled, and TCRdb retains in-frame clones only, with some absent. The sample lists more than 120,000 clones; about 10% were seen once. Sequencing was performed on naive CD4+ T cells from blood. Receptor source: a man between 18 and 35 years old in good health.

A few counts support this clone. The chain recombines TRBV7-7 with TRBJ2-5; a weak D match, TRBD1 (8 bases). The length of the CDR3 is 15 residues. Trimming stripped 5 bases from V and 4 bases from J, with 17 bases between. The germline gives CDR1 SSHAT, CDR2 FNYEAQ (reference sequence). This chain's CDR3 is CASSPRGTGRETQYF. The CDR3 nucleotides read TGTGCCAGCAGCCCGCGGGGGACAGGAAGAGAGACCCAGTACTTC.

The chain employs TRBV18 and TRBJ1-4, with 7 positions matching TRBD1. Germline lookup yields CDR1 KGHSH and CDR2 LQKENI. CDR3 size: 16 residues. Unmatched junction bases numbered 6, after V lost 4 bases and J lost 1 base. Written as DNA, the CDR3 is TGTGCCAGCTCACTTCACAGGGGTGGAACTAATGAAAAACTGTTTTTT. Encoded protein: CASSLHRGGTNEKLFF.

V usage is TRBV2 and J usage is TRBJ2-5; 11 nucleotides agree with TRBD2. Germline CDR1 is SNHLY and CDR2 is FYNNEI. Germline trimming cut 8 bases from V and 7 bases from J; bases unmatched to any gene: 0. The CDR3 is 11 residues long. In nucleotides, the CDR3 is TGTGCCAGCGGGACTAGCGGGACCCAGTACTTC. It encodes CASGTSGTQYF.

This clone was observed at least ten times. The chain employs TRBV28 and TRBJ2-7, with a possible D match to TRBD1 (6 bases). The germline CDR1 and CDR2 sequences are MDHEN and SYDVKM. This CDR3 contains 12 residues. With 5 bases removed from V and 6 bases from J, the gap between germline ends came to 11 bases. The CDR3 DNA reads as TGTGCCAGCAGTGCACAGGGCTCCGAGCAGTACTTC. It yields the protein CASSAQGSEQYF.

In nucleotides, the CDR3 is TGTGCCATCAGTGAGGGGGGGGCACGCAGTGGAAACACCATATATTTT. This codes for CAISEGGARSGNTIYF. The J gene is TRBJ1-3, the V gene TRBV10-3; TRBD1 is a possible D gene (6 bases). With 2 bases removed from V and 3 bases from J, the gap between germline ends came to 14 bases. The V gene's germline CDR1 is ENHRY and CDR2 SYGVKD. There are 16 residues in the CDR3.

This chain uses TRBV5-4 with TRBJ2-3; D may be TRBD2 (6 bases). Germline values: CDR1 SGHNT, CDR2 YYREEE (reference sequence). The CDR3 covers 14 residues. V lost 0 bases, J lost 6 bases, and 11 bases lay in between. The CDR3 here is CASSLAGVKDTQYF. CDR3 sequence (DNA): TGTGCCAGCAGCTTGGCGGGGGTAAAGGATACGCAGTATTTT.

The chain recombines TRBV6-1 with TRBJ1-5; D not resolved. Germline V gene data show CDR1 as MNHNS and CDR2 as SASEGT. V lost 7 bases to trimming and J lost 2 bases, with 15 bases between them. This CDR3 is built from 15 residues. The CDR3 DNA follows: TGTGCCAGCATGGGGTCCCACGGGGGCAATCAGCCCCAGCATTTT. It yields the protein CASMGSHGGNQPQHF.

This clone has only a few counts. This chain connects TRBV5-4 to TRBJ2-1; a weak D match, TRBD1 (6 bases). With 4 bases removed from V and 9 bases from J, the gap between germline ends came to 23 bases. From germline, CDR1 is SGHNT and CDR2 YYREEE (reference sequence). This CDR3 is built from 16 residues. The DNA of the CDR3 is TGTGCCAGCAGCGTCCCAACGCTTTCTCCAGGGGTTGAGCAGTTCTTC. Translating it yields CASSVPTLSPGVEQFF.

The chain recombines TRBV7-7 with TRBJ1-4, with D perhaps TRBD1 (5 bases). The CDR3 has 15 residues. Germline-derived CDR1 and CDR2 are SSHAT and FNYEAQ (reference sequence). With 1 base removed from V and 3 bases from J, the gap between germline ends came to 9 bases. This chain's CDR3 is CASSLEPGPNEKLFF. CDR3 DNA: TGTGCCAGCAGCTTAGAACCAGGGCCTAATGAAAAACTGTTTTTT.

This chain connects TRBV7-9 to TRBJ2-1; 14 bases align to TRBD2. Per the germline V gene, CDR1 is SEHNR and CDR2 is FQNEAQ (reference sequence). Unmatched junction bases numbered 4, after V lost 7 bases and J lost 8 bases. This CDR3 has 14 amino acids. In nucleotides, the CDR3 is TGTGCCAGCACCCGACTAGCGGGGGGGGATGAGCAGTTCTTC. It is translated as CASTRLAGGDEQFF.

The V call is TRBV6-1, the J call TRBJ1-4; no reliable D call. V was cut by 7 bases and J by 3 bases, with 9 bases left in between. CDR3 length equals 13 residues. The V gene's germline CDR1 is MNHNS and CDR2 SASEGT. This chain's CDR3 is CASIAGANEKLFF. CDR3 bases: TGTGCCAGCATTGCCGGTGCTAATGAAAAACTGTTTTTT.

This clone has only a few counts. The CDR3 reads CASSPPGAGVSVETQYF. DNA for the CDR3: TGTGCCAGCAGCCCGCCCGGCGCGGGGGTTTCTGTCGAGACCCAGTACTTC. The chain is built from TRBV4-2 and TRBJ2-5; 7 nucleotides agree with TRBD2. Unmatched junction bases numbered 16, after V lost 4 bases and J lost 5 bases. Germline CDR1 LGHNA, CDR2 YNFKEQ. The CDR3 runs 17 residues.

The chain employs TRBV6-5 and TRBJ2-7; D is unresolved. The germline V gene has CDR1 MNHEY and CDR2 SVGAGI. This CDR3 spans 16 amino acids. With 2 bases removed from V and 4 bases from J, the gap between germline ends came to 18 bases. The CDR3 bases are TGTGCCAGCAGTTACGGAGAGGATACCCAAAGGTACGAGCAGTACTTC. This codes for CASSYGEDTQRYEQYF.

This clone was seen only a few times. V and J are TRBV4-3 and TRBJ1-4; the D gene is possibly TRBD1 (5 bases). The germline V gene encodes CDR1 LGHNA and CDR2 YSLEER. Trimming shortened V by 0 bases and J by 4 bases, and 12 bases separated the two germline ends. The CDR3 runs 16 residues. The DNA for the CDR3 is TGCGCCAGCAGCCAAGATTTCCGGGGGTTTAATGAAAAACTGTTTTTT. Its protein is CASSQDFRGFNEKLFF.

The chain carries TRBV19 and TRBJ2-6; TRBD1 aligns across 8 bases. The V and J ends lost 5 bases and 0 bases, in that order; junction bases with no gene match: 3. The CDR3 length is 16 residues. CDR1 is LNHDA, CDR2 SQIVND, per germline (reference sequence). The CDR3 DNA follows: TGTGCCAGTAGTGGGACAGGAATCTCTGGGGCCAACGTCCTGACTTTC. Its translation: CASSGTGISGANVLTF.

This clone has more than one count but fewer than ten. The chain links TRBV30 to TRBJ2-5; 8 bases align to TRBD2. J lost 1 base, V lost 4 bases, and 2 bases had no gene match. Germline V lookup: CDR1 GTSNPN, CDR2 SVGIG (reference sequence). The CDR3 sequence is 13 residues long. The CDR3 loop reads CAWTGGVQETQYF. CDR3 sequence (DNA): TGTGCCTGGACGGGGGGGGTCCAAGAGACCCAGTACTTC.

CDR3 region: CSVGHRRSQETQYF. The CDR3 nucleotides are TGCAGCGTTGGCCATCGGCGGTCGCAAGAGACCCAGTACTTC. The genes are TRBV29-1 and TRBJ2-5; D not resolved. The CDR3 is made up of 14 amino acids. Germline loops: CDR1 SQVTM, CDR2 ANQGSEA. V was cut by 4 bases and J by 2 bases, with 14 bases left in between.